The TCR beta chain under discussion was sequenced for a study of blood T cell repertoires in COVID-19. Produced via immunoSEQ multiplex PCR; TCRdb's table is partial and in-frame only. The sample lists approximately 50,000 clones; about nine tenths were seen once. CDR3 length: 15 amino acids. The germline V gene encodes CDR1 LGHNA and CDR2 YSLEER. The ends were cut back, 0 bases at V and 3 bases at J, with 10 bases in the middle. Sequenced material: peripheral blood. The J gene is TRBJ2-3, the V gene TRBV4-3, with a weak D call TRBD2 (5 bases). This clonotype was sampled from a man in his forties with acute or convalescent COVID-19. CDR3 residues: CASSQEREWTDTQYF. CDR3 nucleotide sequence: TGCGCCAGCAGCCAAGAAAGGGAGTGGACAGATACGCAGTATTTT.